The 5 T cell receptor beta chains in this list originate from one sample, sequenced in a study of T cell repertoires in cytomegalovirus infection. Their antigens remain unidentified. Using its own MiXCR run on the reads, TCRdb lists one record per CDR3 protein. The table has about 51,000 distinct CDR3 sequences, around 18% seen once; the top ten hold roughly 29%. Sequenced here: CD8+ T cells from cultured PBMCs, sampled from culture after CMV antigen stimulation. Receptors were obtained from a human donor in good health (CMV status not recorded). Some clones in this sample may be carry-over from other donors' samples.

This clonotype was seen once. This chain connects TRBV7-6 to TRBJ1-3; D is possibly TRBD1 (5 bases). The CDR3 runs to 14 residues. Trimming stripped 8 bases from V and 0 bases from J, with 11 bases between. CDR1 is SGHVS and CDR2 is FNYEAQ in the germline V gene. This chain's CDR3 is CASSPGHSGNTIYF. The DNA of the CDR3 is TGTGCCAGCTCCCCGGGGCACTCTGGAAACACCATATATTTT.

CDR3 protein: CASSYFRAGTGFNSPLHF. The CDR3 nucleotides are TGTGCCAGCAGTTACTTCAGGGCTGGGACAGGATTTAATTCACCCCTCCACTTT. The chain links TRBV6-6 to TRBJ1-6; TRBD1 agrees at 8 bases. This CDR3 has 18 residues. V trimming: 1 base; J trimming: 6 bases; junction bases outside the gene matches: 11. Germline loops: CDR1 MNHNY, CDR2 SVGAGI (reference sequence).

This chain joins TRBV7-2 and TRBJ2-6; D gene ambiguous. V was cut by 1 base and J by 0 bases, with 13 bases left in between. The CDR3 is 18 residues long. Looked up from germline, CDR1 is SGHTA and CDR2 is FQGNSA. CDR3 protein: CASSLGFSPTSGANVLTF. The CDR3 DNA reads TGTGCCAGCAGCTTAGGTTTCAGTCCCACCTCTGGGGCCAACGTCCTGACTTTC.

This chain's CDR3 is CASSFLGGLGETQYF. As DNA, the CDR3 is TGTGCCAGCAGCTTTCTAGGGGGCCTGGGGGAGACCCAGTACTTC. The chain is built from TRBV7-8 and TRBJ2-5, with TRBD1 matching 7 bases. The CDR3 contains 15 residues. Germline V gene data show CDR1 as SGHVS and CDR2 as FQNEAQ. The trim removed 3 bases at V and 5 bases at J, leaving 9 bases unmatched.

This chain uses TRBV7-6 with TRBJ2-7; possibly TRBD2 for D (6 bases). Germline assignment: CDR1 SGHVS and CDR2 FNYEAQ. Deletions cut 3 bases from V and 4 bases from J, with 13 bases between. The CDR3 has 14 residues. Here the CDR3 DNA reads TGTGCCAGCAGCTTGAGGGAGGCGGGGTACGAGCAGTACTTC. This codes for CASSLREAGYEQYF.